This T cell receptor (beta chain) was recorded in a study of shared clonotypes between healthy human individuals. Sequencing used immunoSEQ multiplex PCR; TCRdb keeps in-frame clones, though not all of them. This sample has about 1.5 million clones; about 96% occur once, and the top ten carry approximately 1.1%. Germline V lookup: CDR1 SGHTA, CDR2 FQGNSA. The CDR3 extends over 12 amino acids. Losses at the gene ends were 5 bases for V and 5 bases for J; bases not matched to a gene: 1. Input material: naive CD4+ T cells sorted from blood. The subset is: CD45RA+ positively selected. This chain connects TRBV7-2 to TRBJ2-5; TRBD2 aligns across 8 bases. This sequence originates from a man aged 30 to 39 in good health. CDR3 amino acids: CASSREGETQYF. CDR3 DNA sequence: TGTGCCAGCAGCCGGGAGGGGGAGACCCAGTACTTC.